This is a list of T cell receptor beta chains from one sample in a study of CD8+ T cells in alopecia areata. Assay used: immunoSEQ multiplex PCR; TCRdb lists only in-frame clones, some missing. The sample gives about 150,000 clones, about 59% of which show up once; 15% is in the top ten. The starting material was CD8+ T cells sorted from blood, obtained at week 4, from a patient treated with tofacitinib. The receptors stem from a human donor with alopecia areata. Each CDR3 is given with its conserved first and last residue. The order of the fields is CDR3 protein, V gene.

CASSLTLGNEQFF TRBV7-3
CASSQVKVADTQYF TRBV4-1
CASSYMGGTNEKLFF TRBV6-5
CASSVGLNPTYNEQFF TRBV9
CSVRDRETQYF TRBV29-1
CSALQGVNEQYF TRBV29-1
CASSYEEGLNTEAFF TRBV6-5
CASKDRKNIQYF TRBV2
CASSLISAAINYYGYTF TRBV27
CSVHRAGELFF TRBV29-1
CASSDSAGAGELFF TRBV6-4
CASSPRTSTNEQFF TRBV11-2
CASRGTGGHYTEAFF TRBV25-1
CASSSQGSNQPQHF TRBV2
CASSLDPTANTEAFF TRBV27
CACTPDSGNEEAFF TRBV30
CSVSNDRADGGYTF TRBV29-1
CASSSQGSYEQYF TRBV2